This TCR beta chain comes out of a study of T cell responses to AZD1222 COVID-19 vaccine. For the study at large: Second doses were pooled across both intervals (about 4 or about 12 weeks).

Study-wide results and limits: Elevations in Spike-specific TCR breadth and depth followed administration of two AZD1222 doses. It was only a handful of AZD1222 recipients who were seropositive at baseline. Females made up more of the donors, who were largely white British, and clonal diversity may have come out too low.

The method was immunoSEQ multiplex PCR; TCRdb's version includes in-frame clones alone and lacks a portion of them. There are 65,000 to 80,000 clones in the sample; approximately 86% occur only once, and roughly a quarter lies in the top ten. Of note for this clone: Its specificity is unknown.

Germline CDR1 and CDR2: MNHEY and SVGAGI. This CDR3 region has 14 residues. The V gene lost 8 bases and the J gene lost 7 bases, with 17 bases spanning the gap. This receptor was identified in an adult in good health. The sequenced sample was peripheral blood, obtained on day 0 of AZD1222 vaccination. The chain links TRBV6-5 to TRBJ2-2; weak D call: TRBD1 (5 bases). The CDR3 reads CASARGASVGELFF. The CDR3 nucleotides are TGTGCCAGCGCCCGTGGGGCATCGGTCGGGGAGCTGTTTTTT.